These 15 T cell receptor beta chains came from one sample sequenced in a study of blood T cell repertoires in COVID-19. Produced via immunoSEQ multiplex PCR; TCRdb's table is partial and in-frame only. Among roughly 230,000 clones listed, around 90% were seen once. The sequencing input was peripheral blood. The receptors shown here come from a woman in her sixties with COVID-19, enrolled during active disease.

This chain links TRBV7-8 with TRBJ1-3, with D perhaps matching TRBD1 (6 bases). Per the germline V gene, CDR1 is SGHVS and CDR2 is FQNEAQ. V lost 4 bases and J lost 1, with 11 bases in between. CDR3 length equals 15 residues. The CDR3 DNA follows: TGTGCCAGCAGCTCCTCGGGGACATCTGGAAACACCATATATTTT. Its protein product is CASSSSGTSGNTIYF.

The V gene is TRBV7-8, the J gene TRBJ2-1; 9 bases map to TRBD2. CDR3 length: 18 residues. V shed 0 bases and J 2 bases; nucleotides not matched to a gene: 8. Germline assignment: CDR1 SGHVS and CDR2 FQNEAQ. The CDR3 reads CASSLAEASGVTYNEQFF. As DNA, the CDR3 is TGTGCCAGCAGCTTAGCGGAGGCTAGCGGGGTCACCTACAATGAGCAGTTCTTC.

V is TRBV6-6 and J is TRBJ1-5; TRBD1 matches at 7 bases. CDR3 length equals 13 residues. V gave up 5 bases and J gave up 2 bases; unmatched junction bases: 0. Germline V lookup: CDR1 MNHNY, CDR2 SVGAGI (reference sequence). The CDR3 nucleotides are TGTGCCAGCAGTACAGGGGGCAATCAGCCCCAGCATTTT. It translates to CASSTGGNQPQHF.

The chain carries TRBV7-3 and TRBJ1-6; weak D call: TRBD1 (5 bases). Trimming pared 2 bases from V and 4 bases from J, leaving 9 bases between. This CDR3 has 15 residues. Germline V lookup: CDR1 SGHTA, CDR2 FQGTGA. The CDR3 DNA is TGTGCCAGCAGCTTATCGGGGGGGTATAATTCACCCCTCCACTTT. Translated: CASSLSGGYNSPLHF. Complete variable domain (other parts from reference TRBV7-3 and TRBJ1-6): GAGVSQTPSNKVTEKGKYVELRCDPISGHTALYWYRQSLGQGPEFLIYFQGTGAADDSGLPNDRFFAVRPEGSVSTLKIQRTERGDSAVYLCASSLSGGYNSPLHFGNGTRLTVT.

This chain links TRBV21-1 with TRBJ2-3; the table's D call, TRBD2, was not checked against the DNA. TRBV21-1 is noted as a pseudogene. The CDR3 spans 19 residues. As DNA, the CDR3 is TGTGCCAGCAGCTCAAAGGGAATTAGCGGGGGGTCCTACACAGATACGCAGTATTTT. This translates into CASSSKGISGGSYTDTQYF.

The CDR3 DNA follows: TGCAGTGCTAGTGAGGACAGACTTCAGTTCTTC. Its translation is CSASEDRLQFF. The rearrangement links TRBV20-1 to TRBJ2-1, with D perhaps matching TRBD1 (6 bases). V lost 3 bases, J lost 13 bases, and 13 bases lay in between. The CDR3 length is 11 residues. Germline-derived CDR1 and CDR2 are DFQATT and SNEGSKA (reference sequence).

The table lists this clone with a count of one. CDR3 sequence (DNA): TGCGCCAGCAGCCAAGCGGTAAGCTATGGCTACACCTTC. Translated: CASSQAVSYGYTF. The rearrangement links TRBV4-3 to TRBJ1-2, with D unclear. V gave up 1 base and J gave up 4 bases, with 7 bases separating them. This CDR3 spans 13 amino acids. Germline V lookup: CDR1 LGHNA, CDR2 YSLEER.

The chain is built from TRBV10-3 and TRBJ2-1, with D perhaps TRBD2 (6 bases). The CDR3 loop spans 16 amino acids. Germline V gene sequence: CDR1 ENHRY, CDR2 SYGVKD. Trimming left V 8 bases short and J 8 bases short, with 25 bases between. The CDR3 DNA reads TGTGCCATCCGCCCGGGGGTTGGCAGGGAGGAGCATGAGCAGTTCTTC. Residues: CAIRPGVGREEHEQFF.

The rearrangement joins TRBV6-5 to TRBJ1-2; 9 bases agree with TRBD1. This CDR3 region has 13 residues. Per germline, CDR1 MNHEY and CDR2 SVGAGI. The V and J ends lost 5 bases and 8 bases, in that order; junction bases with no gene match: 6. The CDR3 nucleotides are TGTGCCAGCAGTAACGGACAGGGGCACGGCTACACCTTC. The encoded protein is CASSNGQGHGYTF.

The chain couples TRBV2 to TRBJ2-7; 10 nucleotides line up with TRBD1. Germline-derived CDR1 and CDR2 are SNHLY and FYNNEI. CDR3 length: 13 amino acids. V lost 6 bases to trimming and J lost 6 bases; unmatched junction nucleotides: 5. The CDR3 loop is CASRTGGPGEQYF. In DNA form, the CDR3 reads TGTGCCAGCAGGACAGGGGGCCCAGGCGAGCAGTACTTC. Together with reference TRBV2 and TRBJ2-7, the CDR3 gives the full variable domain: EPEVTQTPSHQVTQMGQEVILRCVPISNHLYFYWYRQILGQKVEFLVSFYNNEISEKSEIFDDQFSVERPDGSNFTLKIRSTKLEDSAMYFCASRTGGPGEQYFGPGTRLTVT.

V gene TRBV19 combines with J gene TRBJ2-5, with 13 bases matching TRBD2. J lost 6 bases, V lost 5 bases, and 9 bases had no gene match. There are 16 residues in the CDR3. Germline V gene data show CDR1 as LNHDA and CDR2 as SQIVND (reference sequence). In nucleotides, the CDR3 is TGTGCCAGTAGTCAAACTAGCGGGGGGGCCATAAAGACCCAGTACTTC. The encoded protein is CASSQTSGGAIKTQYF. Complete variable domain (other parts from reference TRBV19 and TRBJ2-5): DGGITQSPKYLFRKEGQNVTLSCEQNLNHDAMYWYRQDPGQGLRLIYYSQIVNDFQKGDIAEGYSVSREKKESFPLTVTSAQKNPTAFYLCASSQTSGGAIKTQYFGPGTRLLVL.

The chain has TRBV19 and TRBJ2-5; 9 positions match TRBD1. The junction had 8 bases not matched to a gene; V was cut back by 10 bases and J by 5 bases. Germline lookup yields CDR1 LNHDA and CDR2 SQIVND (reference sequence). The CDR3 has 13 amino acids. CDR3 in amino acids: CATRGTGSETQYF. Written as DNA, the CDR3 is TGTGCCACCCGCGGGACAGGGAGTGAGACCCAGTACTTC.

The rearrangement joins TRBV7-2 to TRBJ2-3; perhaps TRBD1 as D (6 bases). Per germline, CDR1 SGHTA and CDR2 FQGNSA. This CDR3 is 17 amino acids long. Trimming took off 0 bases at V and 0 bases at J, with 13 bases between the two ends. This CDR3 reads CASSLAAPGVSTDTQYF. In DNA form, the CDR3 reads TGTGCCAGCAGCTTAGCGGCGCCAGGGGTAAGCACAGATACGCAGTATTTT.

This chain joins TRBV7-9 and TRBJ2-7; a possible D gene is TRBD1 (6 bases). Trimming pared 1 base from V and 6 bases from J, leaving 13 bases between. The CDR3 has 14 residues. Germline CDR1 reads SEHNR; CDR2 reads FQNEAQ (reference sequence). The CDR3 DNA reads TGTGCCAGCAGCTTAGAACAGGGCTGGTCCGAGCAGTACTTC. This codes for CASSLEQGWSEQYF.

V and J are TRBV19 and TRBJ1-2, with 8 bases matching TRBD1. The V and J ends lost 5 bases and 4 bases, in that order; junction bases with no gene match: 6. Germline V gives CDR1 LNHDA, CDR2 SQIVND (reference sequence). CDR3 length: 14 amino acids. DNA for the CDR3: TGTGCCAGTAGTGTTGGGACAGGAGGCTATGGCTACACCTTC. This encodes CASSVGTGGYGYTF.